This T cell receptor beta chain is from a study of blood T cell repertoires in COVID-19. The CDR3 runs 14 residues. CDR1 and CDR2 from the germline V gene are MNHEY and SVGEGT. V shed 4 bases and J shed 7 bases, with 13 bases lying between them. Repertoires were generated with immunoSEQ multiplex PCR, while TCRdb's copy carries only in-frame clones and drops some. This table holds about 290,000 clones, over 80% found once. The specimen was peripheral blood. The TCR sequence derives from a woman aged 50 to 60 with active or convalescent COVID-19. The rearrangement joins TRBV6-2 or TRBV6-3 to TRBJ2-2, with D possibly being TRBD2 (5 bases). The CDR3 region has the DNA TGTGCCAGCAGTTTGTCTAGCTTTAACGGGGAGCTGTTTTTT. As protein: CASSLSSFNGELFF.